One TCR beta chain is described in this entry. Its antigen is still unknown. Each CDR3 protein gets one entry after TCRdb re-called the reads with MiXCR. This table holds roughly 700,000 distinct CDR3 sequences, 30% to 40% found once. This entry belongs to a study of T cell repertoires in cytomegalovirus infection. Study-level findings and limits: Adding up the frequency of public TCR beta families identified people who carried CMV plus the relevant HLA. Ex vivo, HLA-C-restricted CMV-specific TCR beta clonotypes prevailed over the rest of the response.

The V and J ends lost 6 bases and 0 bases respectively, with 15 bases between them. This CDR3 contains 16 residues. Germline lookup yields CDR1 LNHDA and CDR2 SQIVND (reference sequence). This chain joins TRBV19 and TRBJ2-1; no firm D call. The source is a human donor in good health (CMV status not recorded). Some clones in this sample may be carry-over from other donors' samples. The source material was cultured PBMCs, sampled from culture after CMV antigen stimulation. The CDR3 reads CASRPDEWSSYNEQFF. The CDR3 DNA is TGTGCCAGTAGACCGGACGAATGGAGCTCCTACAATGAGCAGTTCTTC. The complete variable domain, with remaining parts taken from reference TRBV19 and TRBJ2-1, reads DGGITQSPKYLFRKEGQNVTLSCEQNLNHDAMYWYRQDPGQGLRLIYYSQIVNDFQKGDIAEGYSVSREKKESFPLTVTSAQKNPTAFYLCASRPDEWSSYNEQFFGPGTRLTVL.